The T cell receptor beta chain under discussion was sequenced for a study of a mutant IDH1 vaccine in newly diagnosed glioma. On the study more broadly: Scheduled for weeks 1, 3, 5, 7, 11, 15, 19 and 23, eight vaccinations were given to patients. Earlier treatment was radiotherapy, temozolomide, or both, with most getting both.

The length of the CDR3 is 14 residues. Looked up from germline, CDR1 is SGHVS and CDR2 is FQNEAQ. V was shortened by 5 bases and J by 7 bases, with 14 bases between the two germline ends. Study results and caveats: Changes in the top peripheral T cell clonotypes seemingly had no bearing on pseudoprogression. Vaccination induced immune responses in approximately 94% of patients.

Note on this clone: Its antigen is currently unknown.

The protocol was immunoSEQ multiplex PCR, while the TCRdb copy is restricted to in-frame clones and leaves out a portion. The data contain about 36,000 clones, 75% to 85% of them singletons. The time point is: week 11, during vaccination. Doses consisted of 300 ug of mutant IDH1 20-mer peptide each, paired with topical imiquimod. The material was peripheral blood mononuclear cells (PBMCs), obtained from a glioma patient whose treatment included an IDH1 peptide vaccine. The receptor was derived from a woman in her twenties or thirties with glioma. Some clones in this sample may be carry-over from other donors' samples. The J gene is TRBJ1-4, the V gene TRBV7-8, with D perhaps matching TRBD1 (5 bases). CDR3 sequence (DNA): TGTGCCAGCAGCACGTCGGGACGCAGTGAAAAACTGTTTTTT. Its protein product is CASSTSGRSEKLFF.